Listed below are T cell receptor beta chains from one sample, sequenced in a study of T cells in Graves' hyperthyroidism and ophthalmopathy. From the multiplex PCR reads, TCRdb called clonotypes with MiXCR, one entry per CDR3 protein. The data show roughly 700,000 distinct CDR3 sequences, around a third seen once. What was sequenced was blood. The source is a woman aged 35 to 49 with Graves' hyperthyroidism. CDR3s include the opening cysteine and the closing phenylalanine or tryptophan. Clone size is given for some rows only: seen once, a few or many times, or a class if the clone is expanded.

j_gene: TRBJ1-5; v_gene: TRBV20-1; abundance: .; CDR3aa: CSAREPGWSNQPQHF
j_gene: TRBJ1-2; v_gene: TRBV20-1; abundance: many; CDR3aa: CSARDESPPYGYTF
j_gene: TRBJ1-5; v_gene: TRBV19; abundance: .; CDR3aa: CASKGTGAGNQPQHF
j_gene: TRBJ1-5; v_gene: TRBV20-1; abundance: .; CDR3aa: CSARAQVRAGGEMPQHF
j_gene: TRBJ2-7; v_gene: TRBV2; abundance: many; CDR3aa: CASMRDLEQYF
j_gene: TRBJ1-3; v_gene: TRBV7-9; abundance: .; CDR3aa: CASSHRESGNTIYF
j_gene: TRBJ1-1; v_gene: TRBV28; abundance: .; CDR3aa: CASSIGQGAFF
j_gene: TRBJ1-2; v_gene: TRBV28; abundance: few; CDR3aa: CASSYNRRRGQVDGYTF
j_gene: TRBJ2-2; v_gene: TRBV10-3; abundance: .; CDR3aa: CAISGGGSTGELFF
j_gene: TRBJ1-5; v_gene: TRBV7-2; abundance: many; CDR3aa: CASSFGRVNSNQPQHF
j_gene: TRBJ1-6; v_gene: TRBV6-1; abundance: .; CDR3aa: CASSEAAGTGFPPLHF
j_gene: TRBJ2-7; v_gene: TRBV7-2; abundance: few; CDR3aa: CASSHRDRVYEQYF
j_gene: TRBJ2-7; v_gene: TRBV3-1; abundance: few; CDR3aa: CASSPRGSGNYEQYF
j_gene: TRBJ1-5; v_gene: TRBV7-9; abundance: .; CDR3aa: CASSYSYGNQPQHF
j_gene: TRBJ1-5; v_gene: TRBV12-3/TRBV12-4; abundance: few; CDR3aa: CASSPYRDRESQPQHF
j_gene: TRBJ1-1; v_gene: TRBV29-1; abundance: .; CDR3aa: CSVDWEGGTEAFF
j_gene: TRBJ2-5; v_gene: TRBV7-2; abundance: .; CDR3aa: CASSHGHPKETQYF
j_gene: TRBJ1-4; v_gene: TRBV4-3; abundance: .; CDR3aa: CASSQAQGATNEKLFF
j_gene: TRBJ2-2; v_gene: TRBV5-5; abundance: .; CDR3aa: CASSRKQGTGELFF
j_gene: TRBJ1-5; v_gene: TRBV6-2/TRBV6-3; abundance: .; CDR3aa: CASSQLTGNQPQHF
j_gene: TRBJ1-2; v_gene: TRBV2; abundance: many; CDR3aa: CASSVGRGDYGYTF
j_gene: TRBJ2-7; v_gene: TRBV2; abundance: many; CDR3aa: CASTQGTSGVYSYEQYF
j_gene: TRBJ2-5; v_gene: TRBV12-5; abundance: .; CDR3aa: CASGSRGQGALETQYF
j_gene: TRBJ1-4; v_gene: TRBV9; abundance: few; CDR3aa: CASSVDPGGNEKLFF
j_gene: TRBJ1-6; v_gene: TRBV5-6; abundance: few; CDR3aa: CASSSTTQGSYNSPLHF
j_gene: TRBJ1-2; v_gene: TRBV28; abundance: many; CDR3aa: CASTYGRIYGYTF
j_gene: TRBJ2-2; v_gene: TRBV20-1; abundance: few; CDR3aa: CSALRGSNTGELFF
j_gene: TRBJ2-7; v_gene: TRBV25-1; abundance: once; CDR3aa: CASEGQGYEQYF
j_gene: TRBJ2-7; v_gene: TRBV9; abundance: .; CDR3aa: CASSPSVSGEQYF
j_gene: TRBJ1-2; v_gene: TRBV24-1; abundance: .; CDR3aa: CATSESDGYTGMGYTF
j_gene: TRBJ1-2; v_gene: TRBV19; abundance: many; CDR3aa: CASSMWERGGYTF
j_gene: TRBJ1-5; v_gene: TRBV6-5; abundance: many; CDR3aa: CASSPGTDQPQHF
j_gene: TRBJ1-5; v_gene: TRBV20-1; abundance: many; CDR3aa: CSSTGGGQPQHF
j_gene: TRBJ1-2; v_gene: TRBV14; abundance: .; CDR3aa: CASSQDPGPSGNTF
j_gene: TRBJ1-6; v_gene: TRBV7-2; abundance: once; CDR3aa: CASSLVGGGGNAPLHF
j_gene: TRBJ1-4; v_gene: TRBV2; abundance: once; CDR3aa: CAILGGESSLTNEKLFF
j_gene: TRBJ2-3; v_gene: TRBV10-1; abundance: .; CDR3aa: CASSHRADTQYF
j_gene: TRBJ1-3; v_gene: TRBV29-1; abundance: many; CDR3aa: CSVEDPGGNTIYF
j_gene: TRBJ1-6; v_gene: TRBV19; abundance: .; CDR3aa: CASGMSGPGSPLHF
j_gene: TRBJ2-5; v_gene: TRBV4-3; abundance: many; CDR3aa: CASSQGVAIHQETQYF
j_gene: TRBJ2-5; v_gene: TRBV11-2; abundance: few; CDR3aa: CASSPGQLAGGAGNQYF
j_gene: TRBJ1-2; v_gene: TRBV6-1; abundance: few; CDR3aa: CASTPGRARVFYNYGYTF